A selection of T cell receptor beta chains follows, all from one sample in a study of human T cells and chemical hapten exposure. TCRdb re-called the RACE reads with MiXCR, one entry per CDR3 protein. The repertoire includes roughly 14,000 distinct CDR3 sequences, 16% of them detected once, and around 6.7% sits in the top ten. The sequences come from whole blood, collected in connection with sensitization to the hapten diphenylcyclopropenone (DPC). Receptors were obtained from a woman in her thirties with alopecia areata. Some clones in this sample may be carry-over from other donors' samples. Each CDR3 is given with its conserved first and last residue. Each record gives: clone size, D gene, J gene, V gene, CDR3 protein, CDR3 DNA. D genes are given only for firm matches. Size tells how often a clone was seen (once, few, many) or the class of an expanded clone, and some rows leave it out.

-	-	TRBJ2-1	TRBV7-6	CASSLGRGDEQFF	TGTGCCAGCAGCTTAGGCAGGGGGGATGAGCAGTTCTTC
medium-sized	-	TRBJ2-2	TRBV24-1	CATSEKGNTGELFF	TGTGCCACCAGTGAGAAGGGAAACACCGGGGAGCTGTTTTTT
-	-	TRBJ1-2	TRBV15	CATSLRVFYGYTF	TGTGCCACCAGTCTTAGGGTCTTCTATGGCTACACCTTC
medium-sized	TRBD1	TRBJ2-1	TRBV20-1	CSARDPGTGFGEQFF	TGCAGTGCTAGAGATCCCGGGACAGGGTTTGGTGAGCAGTTCTTC
many	TRBD2	TRBJ2-1	TRBV20-1	CSARDDRGLAVYNEQFF	TGCAGTGCTAGAGATGATCGGGGACTAGCGGTTTACAATGAGCAGTTCTTC
many	-	TRBJ2-5	TRBV6-6	CASSYTPVYRNDQETQYF	TGTGCCAGCAGTTACACCCCAGTGTACAGGAACGACCAAGAGACCCAGTACTTC
many	-	TRBJ2-5	TRBV14	CASSQDLPGLQETQYF	TGTGCCAGCAGCCAAGATCTGCCAGGATTGCAAGAGACCCAGTACTTC
medium-sized	TRBD2	TRBJ2-5	TRBV28	CASSLLPPGLAQETQYF	TGTGCCAGCAGTTTATTACCTCCGGGACTAGCACAAGAGACCCAGTACTTC
-	-	TRBJ1-1	TRBV11-3	CASSPTTGEAFF	TGTGCCAGCAGCCCCACGACAGGAGAAGCTTTCTTT
medium-sized	-	TRBJ1-2	TRBV6-2/TRBV6-3	CASSLQGINYGYTF	TGTGCCAGCAGCCTACAGGGTATTAACTATGGCTACACCTTC
medium-sized	TRBD2	TRBJ2-1	TRBV2	CASTPAGVDEQFF	TGTGCCAGCACTCCAGCGGGAGTGGATGAGCAGTTCTTC
many	TRBD1	TRBJ2-7	TRBV7-3	CASSLTGVGNNEQYF	TGTGCCAGCAGCTTGACAGGGGTGGGCAATAACGAGCAGTACTTC
medium-sized	TRBD2	TRBJ2-1	TRBV29-1	CSVELGGRPYNEQFF	TGCAGCGTTGAGTTGGGCGGGAGGCCCTACAATGAGCAGTTCTTC
many	TRBD2	TRBJ2-1	TRBV20-1	CSARFGTSDPVYNEQFF	TGCAGTGCTAGGTTCGGGACTAGCGACCCGGTCTACAATGAGCAGTTCTTC
-	-	TRBJ2-3	TRBV9	CASSDLMFVDTQYF	TGTGCCAGCAGCGATTTGATGTTTGTAGATACGCAGTATTTT
-	TRBD2	TRBJ2-3	TRBV29-1	CSVDGREGTDTQYF	TGCAGCGTCGACGGACGGGAGGGCACAGATACGCAGTATTTT
-	-	TRBJ1-1	TRBV11-3	CASSSYLGWTEAFF	TGTGCCAGCAGCTCCTACTTAGGTTGGACTGAAGCTTTCTTT
many	-	TRBJ2-4	TRBV12-3/TRBV12-4	CASSKTGIAKNIQYF	TGTGCCAGCAGCAAGACTGGAATAGCCAAAAACATTCAGTACTTC
medium-sized	TRBD1	TRBJ2-1	TRBV6-2/TRBV6-3	CASSSTIGTAPYNEQFF	TGTGCCAGCAGTTCAACCATCGGGACAGCCCCCTACAATGAGCAGTTCTTC
few	-	TRBJ2-3	TRBV7-8	CASSFVSSTDTQYF	TGTGCCAGCAGCTTTGTGTCTAGCACAGATACGCAGTATTTT
many	-	TRBJ1-5	TRBV5-1	CASSPAAGYSNQPQHF	TGCGCCAGCAGCCCTGCAGCGGGGTACAGCAATCAGCCCCAGCATTTT
once	-	TRBJ1-4	TRBV12-3/TRBV12-4	CASSPFPVATNEKLFF	TGTGCCAGCAGTCCCTTTCCGGTTGCAACTAATGAAAAACTGTTTTTT